This is a list of T cell receptor beta chains from one sample in a study of cytomegalovirus exposure and HLA in healthy donors. Profiling relied on immunoSEQ multiplex PCR, and the TCRdb table lists in-frame clones only, not all of them. The sample table sets out 150,000 to 250,000 clones. Sequences were obtained from PBMCs. These receptors originate from a boy between 10 and 17 years old in good health and CMV-seronegative. Each CDR3 is given with its conserved first and last residue. Fields, in order: J gene, D gene, V gene, CDR3 DNA, CDR3 protein. The D gene is left open where the match is weak.

TRBJ2-5 TRBD2 TRBV2 TGTGCCAGCAGGACCTTACGGGGGGGGCAAGAGACCCAGTACTTC CASRTLRGGQETQYF
TRBJ1-2 NA TRBV30 TGTGCCTGGAGTGCTGGGGAGGGCTACACCTTC CAWSAGEGYTF
TRBJ2-2 NA TRBV30 TGTGCCTGGAGTGACGGCGGGGAGCTGTTTTTT CAWSDGGELFF
TRBJ2-1 NA TRBV7-3 TGTGCCAGCAGCCCTCAACGGACAGACTACAATGAGCAGTTCTTC CASSPQRTDYNEQFF
TRBJ2-5 NA TRBV30 TGTGCCTGGAGTGTAGCGGGAGAGACCCAGTACTTC CAWSVAGETQYF
TRBJ2-7 NA TRBV2 TGTGCCAGCAGCCCGACAGGCCGCCCGGCCAAGCAGTACTTC CASSPTGRPAKQYF
TRBJ1-4 NA TRBV2 TGTGCCAGCAGTAGGGAGGGGAGGGAAAAACTGTTTTTT CASSREGREKLFF
TRBJ2-7 TRBD1 TRBV7-9 TGTGCCAGCAGTCCTCGGGACAGGGGCTACGAGCAGTACTTC CASSPRDRGYEQYF
TRBJ2-4 NA TRBV9 TGTGCCAGCAGCGTAGATGCGGGAGCCAAAAACATTCAGTACTTC CASSVDAGAKNIQYF
TRBJ2-5 NA TRBV7-2 TGTGCCAGCAGCCAATCGCGGGGACAAGAGACCCAGTACTTC CASSQSRGQETQYF
TRBJ2-5 NA TRBV30 TGTGCCTGGACCCCCTTGGGGCACCAAGAGACCCAGTACTTC CAWTPLGHQETQYF
TRBJ2-7 NA TRBV5-1 TGCGCCAGCAGGAGAGGGGGCGAGCAGTACTTC CASRRGGEQYF
TRBJ2-7 TRBD1 TRBV2 TGTGCCAGCAGTGGAGGACAGGGCGCCTACGAGCAGTACTTC CASSGGQGAYEQYF
TRBJ2-3 NA TRBV5-8 TGTGCCAGCAGCCTGAGTTTCTTGGGAGGCACAGATACGCAGTATTTT CASSLSFLGGTDTQYF
TRBJ2-3 TRBD1 TRBV4-1 TGCGCCAGCAGCCATACAGGGGGCCCGATCACAGATACGCAGTATTTT CASSHTGGPITDTQYF
TRBJ2-3 TRBD1 TRBV6-5 TGTGCCAGCAGTAAGGACAGGGGGCCCACAGATACGCAGTATTTT CASSKDRGPTDTQYF
TRBJ1-1 TRBD1 TRBV7-2 TGTGCCAGCAGCTCCGCCCCGACAGGGAGGACTGAAGCTTTCTTT CASSSAPTGRTEAFF
TRBJ1-4 TRBD1 TRBV2 TGTGCCAGCAGCCCCGGACAGGGAGTTTGGACATTTGAGGAAAAACTGTTTTTT CASSPGQGVWTFEEKLFF
TRBJ2-7 NA TRBV5-6 TGTGCCAGCAGCTTGGGTACAGGTCGGGCCCACGAGCAGTACTTC CASSLGTGRAHEQYF
TRBJ2-7 NA TRBV7-2 TGTGCCAGCAGCATTCGCCGGGGTTACCTACCCATCTACGAGCAGTACTTC CASSIRRGYLPIYEQYF
TRBJ1-6 NA TRBV7-6 TGTGCCAGCAGCTTGGGGGGTGGATCACCCCTCCACTTT CASSLGGGSPLHF
TRBJ2-1 NA TRBV4-2 TGTGCCAACAGCCAAGAGGGGAACGGGGATTCCTACAATGAGCAGTTCTTC CANSQEGNGDSYNEQFF
TRBJ2-7 TRBD2 TRBV28 TGTGCCAGCCTGGGAGGGAGCAGGAACTACGAGCAGTACTTC CASLGGSRNYEQYF
TRBJ2-3 NA TRBV6-4 TGTGCCAGCAGTGATCGGGGGTCAGATACGCAGTATTTT CASSDRGSDTQYF
TRBJ1-1 NA TRBV29-1 TGCAGCGACAGGCTGAACACTGAAGCTTTCTTT CSDRLNTEAFF
TRBJ2-2 NA TRBV9 TGTGCCAGCAGCGTAGATCTAGTTCCCGGGGAGCTGTTTTTT CASSVDLVPGELFF
TRBJ2-3 NA TRBV7-8 TGTGCCAGCAGCTTAATGGGGGGACCAGATACGCAGTATTTT CASSLMGGPDTQYF
TRBJ1-2 NA TRBV4-1 TGCGCCAGCAGCCAAGATCTTCCGGGGAAGAGCTATGGCTACACCTTC CASSQDLPGKSYGYTF
TRBJ2-2 NA TRBV7-3 TGTGCCAGCAGCTTATCGGGGTTCAACACCGGGGAGCTGTTTTTT CASSLSGFNTGELFF
TRBJ2-3 TRBD1 TRBV5-1 TGCGCCAGCAGCTTGGAAGGGACAGGGTATACAGATACGCAGTATTTT CASSLEGTGYTDTQYF
TRBJ2-1 TRBD1 TRBV6-4 TGTGCCAGCAGCGACATGGGACAGCGCTCCTACAATGAGCAGTTCTTC CASSDMGQRSYNEQFF
TRBJ1-2 TRBD1 TRBV5-1 TGCGCCAGCAGCCTATGGACAGGGATCGAGGGCTACACCTTC CASSLWTGIEGYTF
TRBJ2-1 TRBD2 TRBV29-1 TGCAGCGCCGCAGCGGGGGGGCTAGGCTATGAGCAGTTCTTC CSAAAGGLGYEQFF
TRBJ1-5 NA TRBV7-2 TGTGCCAGCAGCTTAGGACAGAATAATCAGCCCCAGCATTTT CASSLGQNNQPQHF
TRBJ2-3 TRBD2 TRBV5-1 TGCGCCAGCACCCCGCGGGGGGGCACAGATACGCAGTATTTT CASTPRGGTDTQYF
TRBJ2-7 TRBD1 TRBV7-9 TGTGCCAGCAGCACAACAGGGGCCAGCTCCTACGAGCAGTACTTC CASSTTGASSYEQYF
TRBJ2-3 TRBD1 TRBV2 TGTGCCAGCAGCCACCAGACAGGGGTTAGCACAGATACGCAGTATTTT CASSHQTGVSTDTQYF
TRBJ2-2 NA TRBV19 TGTGCCAGTAGTGGTTGGAGGAGGACGAACACCGGGGAGCTGTTTTTT CASSGWRRTNTGELFF
TRBJ1-2 NA TRBV6-6 TGTGCCAGCAGCCGGGGTCAGGTGAACTATGGCTACACCTTC CASSRGQVNYGYTF
TRBJ1-5 TRBD1 TRBV5-1 TGCGCCAGCAGCGCAAACACAGGGGGGGTCCAGCATTTT CASSANTGGVQHF
TRBJ1-5 TRBD1 TRBV4-1 TGCGCCAGCAGCAACGGGACAGGGCGTAATCAGCCCCAGCATTTT CASSNGTGRNQPQHF
TRBJ2-1 TRBD1 TRBV9 TGTGCCAGCAGCCCTACAGGGGGCTTGATAAATGAGCAGTTCTTC CASSPTGGLINEQFF
TRBJ2-7 TRBD1 TRBV5-4 TGTGCCAGCAGCTGGGGACAGGCCTACGAGCAGTACTTC CASSWGQAYEQYF
TRBJ2-5 TRBD2 TRBV5-4 TGTGCCAGCAGCTTAAGCGGGGGGCGACAAGAGACCCAGTACTTC CASSLSGGRQETQYF
TRBJ2-3 TRBD2 TRBV4-1 TGCGCCAGCAGCCAAGATGGGGGGACTAGTGCGGCTAGCACAGATACGCAGTATTTT CASSQDGGTSAASTDTQYF
TRBJ1-1 NA TRBV6-1 TGTGCCAGCCTCCTTAGGGGGGGCAACACTGAAGCTTTCTTT CASLLRGGNTEAFF
TRBJ2-7 TRBD1 TRBV29-1 TGCAGCGTTGATAGGGACAGGGGGGGCCAGCAGTACTTC CSVDRDRGGQQYF
TRBJ1-4 NA TRBV5-1 TGCGCCAGCAGCTGGGGGCTAAAGGCTGAAAAACTGTTTTTT CASSWGLKAEKLFF
TRBJ1-1 TRBD1 TRBV5-8 TGTGCCAGCAGGTCGCGGGACAGGGGGTTCGCTGAAGCTTTCTTT CASRSRDRGFAEAFF
TRBJ2-5 TRBD2 TRBV4-1 TGCGCCAGCAGCCTCGGGACTAGCGGGGGACAAGAGACCCAGTACTTC CASSLGTSGGQETQYF